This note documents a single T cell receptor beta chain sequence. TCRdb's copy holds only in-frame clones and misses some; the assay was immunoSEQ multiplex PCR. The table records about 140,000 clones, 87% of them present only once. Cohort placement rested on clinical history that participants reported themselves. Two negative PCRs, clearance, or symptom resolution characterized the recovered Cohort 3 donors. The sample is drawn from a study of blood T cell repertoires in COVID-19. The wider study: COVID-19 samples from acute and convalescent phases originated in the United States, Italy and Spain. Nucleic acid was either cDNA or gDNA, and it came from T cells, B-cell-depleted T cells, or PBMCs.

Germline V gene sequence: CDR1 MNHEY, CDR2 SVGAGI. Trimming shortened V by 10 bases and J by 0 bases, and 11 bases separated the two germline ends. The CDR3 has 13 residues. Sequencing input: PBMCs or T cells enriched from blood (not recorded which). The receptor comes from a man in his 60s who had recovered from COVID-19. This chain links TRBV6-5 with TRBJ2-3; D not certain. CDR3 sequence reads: CATSTGSTDTQYF. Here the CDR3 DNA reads TGTGCCACCTCGACTGGTAGCACAGATACGCAGTATTTT.